Listed here is a single TCR beta chain. This entry is derived from a study of glioma-infiltrating T cells after dendritic cell vaccination. Study information: Samples are from glioblastoma patients in Phase I and II dendritic cell vaccine trials.

PBMC were collected before vaccination, two weeks after the third vaccination, and at progression. Here immunoSEQ multiplex PCR was the method, and the copy in TCRdb shows in-frame clones only, minus some. Here the sample spans over 55,000 clones, approximately 81% being singletons. This CDR3 spans 14 amino acids. After removal of 9 bases from V and 6 bases from J, the junction contained 13 bases not matched to a gene. Germline V gene lookup returns CDR1 LNHDA and CDR2 SQIVND (reference sequence). The TCR comes from a human donor with glioblastoma. The chain is built from TRBV19 and TRBJ1-2; 7 bases match TRBD1. This sample comprised blood, obtained before dendritic cell vaccination. The CDR3 sequence: CASKDRDRFHGYTF. In nucleotides, the CDR3 is TGTGCCAGCAAAGACAGGGATCGATTCCATGGCTACACCTTC.